This T cell receptor beta chain comes out of a study of naive and memory T cell subsets. Study conclusions and caveats: RNA-based TCR counts may shift with T cell activation and differentiation. From naive to CM, EM and EMRA, diversity decreased and Gini increased.

This clonotype has only a few counts. The antigen is unknown. Two oligonucleotides, mixed equimolar, formed the beta constant-region primer covering TRBC1 and TRBC2. Nested alpha and beta constant-region primers with the SP2 primer drove four PCR rounds on ligated cDNA. One entry per CDR3 protein results from TCRdb running MiXCR on the UMI-ligation and nested PCR reads. The repertoire holds over 20,000 distinct CDR3 sequences, with 8.5% to 10% as singletons. CMV status came from CD4+ T cell IFNgamma after overnight CMV lysate stimulation of fresh PBMCs. V shed 2 bases and J shed 3 bases, with 19 bases lying between them. From germline, CDR1 is MNHEY and CDR2 SVGEGT. There are 17 residues in the CDR3.

This sequence was found in a human donor in good health. Material: central memory CD8+ T cells from blood. This chain uses TRBV6-2 or TRBV6-3 with TRBJ1-1; D is unresolved. The CDR3 is CASSYGSQELWDTEAFF. The DNA for the CDR3 is TGTGCCAGCAGTTACGGTAGTCAAGAACTATGGGACACTGAAGCTTTCTTT.